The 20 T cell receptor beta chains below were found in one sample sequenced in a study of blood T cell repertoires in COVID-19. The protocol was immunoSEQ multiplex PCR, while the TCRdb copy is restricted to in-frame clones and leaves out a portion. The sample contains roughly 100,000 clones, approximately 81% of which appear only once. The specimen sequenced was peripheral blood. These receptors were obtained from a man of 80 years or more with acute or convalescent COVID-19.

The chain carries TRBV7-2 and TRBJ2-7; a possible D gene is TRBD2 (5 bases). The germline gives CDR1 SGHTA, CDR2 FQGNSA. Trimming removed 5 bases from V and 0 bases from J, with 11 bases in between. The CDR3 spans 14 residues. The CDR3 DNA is TGTGCCAGCAGCGAGGGCACAGTCTCCTACGAGCAGTACTTC. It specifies CASSEGTVSYEQYF.

The CDR3 here is CASSLVTSGRNEQFF. The CDR3 DNA sequence: TGTGCCAGCAGTTTAGTTACTAGCGGTAGAAATGAGCAGTTCTTC. The rearrangement uses TRBV28 and TRBJ2-1, with TRBD2 identical over 8 bases. The germline gives CDR1 MDHEN, CDR2 SYDVKM. V shed 2 bases, J shed 7 bases, and the junction held 7 bases outside the gene matches. The CDR3 sequence is 15 residues long.

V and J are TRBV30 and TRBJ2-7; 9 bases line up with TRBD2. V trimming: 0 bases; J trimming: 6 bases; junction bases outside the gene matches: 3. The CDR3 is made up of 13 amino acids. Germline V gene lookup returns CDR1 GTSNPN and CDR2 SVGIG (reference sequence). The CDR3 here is CAWSVLAGSEQYF. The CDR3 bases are TGTGCCTGGAGTGTTCTAGCGGGGAGCGAGCAGTACTTC.

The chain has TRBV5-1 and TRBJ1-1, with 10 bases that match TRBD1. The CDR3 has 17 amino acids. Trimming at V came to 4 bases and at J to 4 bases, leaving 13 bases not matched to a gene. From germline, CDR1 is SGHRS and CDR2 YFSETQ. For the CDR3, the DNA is TGCGCCAGCAGCAACCGACAGGGGGCATACGTAGGCACTGAAGCTTTCTTT. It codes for CASSNRQGAYVGTEAFF.

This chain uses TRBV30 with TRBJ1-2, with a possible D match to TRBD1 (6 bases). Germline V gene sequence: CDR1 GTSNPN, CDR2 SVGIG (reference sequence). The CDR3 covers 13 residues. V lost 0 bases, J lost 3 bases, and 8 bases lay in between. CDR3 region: CAWSVGQYYGYTF. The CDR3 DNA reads TGTGCCTGGAGTGTAGGACAGTACTATGGCTACACCTTC.

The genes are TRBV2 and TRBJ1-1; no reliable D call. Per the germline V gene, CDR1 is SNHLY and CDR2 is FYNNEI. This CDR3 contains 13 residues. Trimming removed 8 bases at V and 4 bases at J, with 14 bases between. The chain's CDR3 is CASVYPVTTEAFF. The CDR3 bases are TGTGCCAGCGTTTATCCAGTTACCACTGAAGCTTTCTTT.

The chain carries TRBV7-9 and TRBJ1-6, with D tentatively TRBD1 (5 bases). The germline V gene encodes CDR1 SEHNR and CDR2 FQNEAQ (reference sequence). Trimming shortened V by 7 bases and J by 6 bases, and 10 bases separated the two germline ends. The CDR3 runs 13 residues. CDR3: CASTRQSNSPLHF. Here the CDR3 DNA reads TGTGCCAGCACTAGACAGTCTAATTCACCCCTCCACTTT.

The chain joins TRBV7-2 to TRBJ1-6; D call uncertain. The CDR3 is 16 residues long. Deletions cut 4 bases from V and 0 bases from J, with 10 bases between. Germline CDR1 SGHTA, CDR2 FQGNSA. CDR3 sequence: CASSSLSSSYNSPLHF. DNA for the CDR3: TGTGCCAGCAGCTCTCTTTCGAGCTCCTATAATTCACCCCTCCACTTT. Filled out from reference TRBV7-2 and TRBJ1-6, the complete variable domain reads GAGVSQSPSNKVTEKGKDVELRCDPISGHTALYWYRQSLGQGLEFLIYFQGNSAPDKSGLPSDRFSAERTGGSVSTLTIQRTQQEDSAVYLCASSSLSSSYNSPLHFGNGTRLTVT.

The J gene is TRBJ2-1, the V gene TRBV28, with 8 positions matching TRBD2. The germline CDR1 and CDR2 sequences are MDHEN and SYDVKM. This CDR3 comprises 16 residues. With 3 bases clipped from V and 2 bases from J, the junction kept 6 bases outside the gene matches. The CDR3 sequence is CASSFPGLVTYNEQFF. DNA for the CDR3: TGTGCCAGCAGTTTCCCGGGACTAGTCACCTACAATGAGCAGTTCTTC.

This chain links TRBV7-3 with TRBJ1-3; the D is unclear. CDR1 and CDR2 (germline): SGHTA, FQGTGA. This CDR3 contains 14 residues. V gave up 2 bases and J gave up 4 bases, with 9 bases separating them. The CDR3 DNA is TGTGCCAGCAGCTTATCGTCAGTAGGAAACACCATATATTTT. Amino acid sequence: CASSLSSVGNTIYF. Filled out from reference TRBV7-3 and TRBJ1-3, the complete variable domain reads GAGVSQTPSNKVTEKGKYVELRCDPISGHTALYWYRQSLGQGPEFLIYFQGTGAADDSGLPNDRFFAVRPEGSVSTLKIQRTERGDSAVYLCASSLSSVGNTIYFGEGSWLTVV.

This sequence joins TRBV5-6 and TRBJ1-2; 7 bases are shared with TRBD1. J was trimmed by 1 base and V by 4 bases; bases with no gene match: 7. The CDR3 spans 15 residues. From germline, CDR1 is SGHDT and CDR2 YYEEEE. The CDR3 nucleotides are TGTGCCAGCAGCCCTGGGACAGCCTATAACTATGGCTACACCTTC. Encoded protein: CASSPGTAYNYGYTF. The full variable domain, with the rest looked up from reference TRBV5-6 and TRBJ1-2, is DAGVTQSPTHLIKTRGQQVTLRCSPKSGHDTVSWYQQALGQGPQFIFQYYEEEERQRGNFPDRFSGHQFPNYSSELNVNALLLGDSALYLCASSPGTAYNYGYTFGSGTRLTVV.

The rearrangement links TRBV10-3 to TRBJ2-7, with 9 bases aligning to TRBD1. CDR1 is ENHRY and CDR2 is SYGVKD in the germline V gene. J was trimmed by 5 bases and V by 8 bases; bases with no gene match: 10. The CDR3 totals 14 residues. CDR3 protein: CAISDHRGRDEQYF. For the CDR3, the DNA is TGTGCCATCTCGGACCACAGGGGGCGGGACGAGCAGTACTTC.

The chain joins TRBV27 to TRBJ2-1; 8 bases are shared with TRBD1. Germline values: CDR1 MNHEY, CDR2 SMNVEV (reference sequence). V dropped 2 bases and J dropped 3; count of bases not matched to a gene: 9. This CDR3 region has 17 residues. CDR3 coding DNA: TGTGCCAGCAGTTTAAAGACAGGGGCCTATCTCTACAATGAGCAGTTCTTC. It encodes CASSLKTGAYLYNEQFF.

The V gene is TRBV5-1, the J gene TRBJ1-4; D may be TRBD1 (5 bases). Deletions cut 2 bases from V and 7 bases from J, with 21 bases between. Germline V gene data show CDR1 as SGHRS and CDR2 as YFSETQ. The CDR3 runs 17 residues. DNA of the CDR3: TGCGCCAGCAGCTTAGGATGGGCAGGGCTCACGGGTGAAAAACTGTTTTTT. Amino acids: CASSLGWAGLTGEKLFF.

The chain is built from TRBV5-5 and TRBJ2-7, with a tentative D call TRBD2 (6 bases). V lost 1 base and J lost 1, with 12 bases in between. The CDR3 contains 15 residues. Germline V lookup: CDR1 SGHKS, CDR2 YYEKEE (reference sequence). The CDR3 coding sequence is TGTGCCAGCAGCTTGATTAGCGGATCTTCCTACGAGCAGTACTTC. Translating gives CASSLISGSSYEQYF.

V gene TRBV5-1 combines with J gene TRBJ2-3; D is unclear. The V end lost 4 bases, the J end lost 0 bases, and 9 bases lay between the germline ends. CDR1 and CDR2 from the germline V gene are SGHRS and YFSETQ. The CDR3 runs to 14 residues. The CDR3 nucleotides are TGCGCCAGCAGCGAAAGAGCTAGCACAGATACGCAGTATTTT. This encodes CASSERASTDTQYF.

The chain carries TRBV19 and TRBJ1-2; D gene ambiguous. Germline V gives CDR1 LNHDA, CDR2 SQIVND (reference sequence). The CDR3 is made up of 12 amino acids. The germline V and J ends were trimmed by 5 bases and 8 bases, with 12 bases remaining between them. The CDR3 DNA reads TGTGCCAGTAGTCCCCGGGGAGAGGGCTACACCTTC. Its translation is CASSPRGEGYTF.

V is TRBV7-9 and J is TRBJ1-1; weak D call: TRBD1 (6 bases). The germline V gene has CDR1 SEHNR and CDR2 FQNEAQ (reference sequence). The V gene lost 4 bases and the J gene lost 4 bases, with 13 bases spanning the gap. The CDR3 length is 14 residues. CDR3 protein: CASSSGTRGTEAFF. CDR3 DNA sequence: TGTGCCAGCAGCTCCGGGACACGAGGCACTGAAGCTTTCTTT.

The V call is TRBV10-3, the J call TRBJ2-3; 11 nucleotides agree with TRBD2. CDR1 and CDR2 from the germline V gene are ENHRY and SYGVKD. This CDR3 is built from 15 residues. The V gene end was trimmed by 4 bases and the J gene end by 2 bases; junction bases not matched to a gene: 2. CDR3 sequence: CAISGLAGFTDTQYF. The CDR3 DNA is TGTGCCATCAGTGGACTAGCGGGATTCACAGATACGCAGTATTTT.

For the CDR3, the DNA is TGTGCCAGCAGCTTGGTGGCGGGAGGGCAGGAGACCCAGTACTTC. It yields the protein CASSLVAGGQETQYF. The chain uses TRBV5-4 and TRBJ2-5; 9 bases line up with TRBD2. CDR3 length equals 15 residues. Germline CDR1 reads SGHNT; CDR2 reads YYREEE (reference sequence). V lost 0 bases and J lost 5; bases outside the gene matches: 5.